The source of this TCR beta chain is a study of blood T cell repertoires in COVID-19. The germline gives CDR1 MGHRA, CDR2 YSYEKL. V was cut by 0 bases and J by 1 base, with 17 bases left in between. The CDR3 spans 18 residues. Libraries were prepared by immunoSEQ multiplex PCR; TCRdb keeps only in-frame clonotypes and omits some of them. The table lists around 68,000 clones, under 85% of them singletons. Source material: peripheral blood. V usage is TRBV4-1 and J usage is TRBJ2-3; TRBD2 is a possible D gene (6 bases). The sequence came from a woman aged 45-65 years with acute or convalescent COVID-19. Written as DNA, the CDR3 is TGCGCCAGCAGCCAAGATTGGGGAAGAACGGGGGGCACAGATACGCAGTATTTT. Translated, it gives CASSQDWGRTGGTDTQYF.